A selection of T cell receptor beta chains follows, all from one sample in a study of T cell repertoires in cytomegalovirus infection. TCRdb reanalysed the reads using MiXCR and keeps one entry per CDR3 protein. The sample yields about half a million distinct CDR3 sequences, about 33% seen once. Which antigens these TCRs recognize remains unknown. This sample comprised cultured PBMCs, obtained from culture after CMV antigen stimulation. The receptors were gathered from a human donor in good health (CMV status not recorded). Some clones in this sample may be carry-over from other donors' samples. The CDR3 runs from the conserved cysteine through the conserved F or W.

TRBJ2-3,14,TRBV12-3/TRBV12-4,CASRPGLPPDTQYF
TRBJ1-1,11,TRBV28,CASSSRDRSFF
TRBJ1-2,13,TRBV7-2,CASRGGSNYGYTF
TRBJ2-1,14,TRBV29-1,CSVDTSGNDDEQFF
TRBJ2-1,11,TRBV30,CACRWGNEQFF
TRBJ1-1,16,TRBV5-1,CASSLGSARQNTEAFF
TRBJ1-4,16,TRBV4-1,CASSQESSPLNEKLFF
TRBJ1-1,13,TRBV10-3,CASGGERDTEAFF
TRBJ2-2,15,TRBV6-2/TRBV6-3,CASTGTSGMAGELFF
TRBJ2-1,14,TRBV6-2/TRBV6-3,CASNLSGPYNEQFF
TRBJ2-1,15,TRBV11-3,CASSLSLAGFNEQFF
TRBJ1-4,12,TRBV12-3/TRBV12-4,CASTLSGEKLFF
TRBJ2-7,15,TRBV6-2/TRBV6-3,CASSFIRDITYEQYF
TRBJ2-1,17,TRBV6-7,CASSYPWDPFSYNEQFF
TRBJ2-1,12,TRBV11-1,CASSTSGDWQFF
TRBJ1-6,14,TRBV7-3,CASSPGLSNSPLHF
TRBJ2-2,15,TRBV7-2,CASSLVAGHTGELFF
TRBJ2-7,15,TRBV10-3,CAISDGGRYDNEQYF
TRBJ1-1,15,TRBV5-6,CASSLSFRGGTEAFF
TRBJ1-5,16,TRBV19,CASSPRDRGENQPQHF
TRBJ2-7,13,TRBV7-6,CASSLSTDYEQYF
TRBJ2-3,17,TRBV5-4,CASSLGLAGGATDTQYF
TRBJ1-2,13,TRBV12-3/TRBV12-4,CASSPGPPLWRTF
TRBJ2-1,15,TRBV25-1,CASRVGQGNYNEQFF
TRBJ2-3,13,TRBV29-1,CSVALLPGQVAYF
TRBJ2-5,12,TRBV4-1,CASSHVLETQYF
TRBJ2-3,15,TRBV12-3/TRBV12-4,CASSLEGQGTYTQYF
TRBJ1-1,13,TRBV6-2/TRBV6-3,CASSWDREREAFF
TRBJ2-7,13,TRBV3-1,CASSHPRGYEQYF
TRBJ1-2,14,TRBV29-1,CSVRGAVVGYGYTF
TRBJ1-5,17,TRBV12-3/TRBV12-4,CASSKGGTGGAGQPQHF
TRBJ2-4,17,TRBV7-8,CASSLGRQLLAKNIQYF
TRBJ1-1,12,TRBV29-1,CSLRQGVTEAFF
TRBJ2-1,17,TRBV19,CASSILSGGSSYNEQFF
TRBJ1-4,15,TRBV7-2,CASSSYIATNEKLFF
TRBJ2-7,14,TRBV28,CASSSPVYSYEQYF
TRBJ1-1,14,TRBV6-6,CASSYSSGETEAFF
TRBJ2-4,13,TRBV7-9,CASSLIRGDIQYF
TRBJ2-1,16,TRBV4-2,CASSQGVAGINNEQFF
TRBJ2-1,15,TRBV7-2,CASSSDYSSYNEQFF
TRBJ2-3,16,TRBV5-1,CASSLGILGSTDTQYF
TRBJ2-7,12,TRBV7-9,CACSGSYDEQYF